This T cell receptor beta chain was profiled in a study of blood T cell repertoires in COVID-19. The germline CDR1 and CDR2 sequences are SGDLS and YYNGEE. The CDR3 consists of 16 residues. Trimming removed 3 bases from V and 8 bases from J; junction bases left unmatched: 12. Allocation to cohorts depended on clinical history reported by the participants. Sequencing was performed with immunoSEQ multiplex PCR; in TCRdb, only in-frame clones are kept and a portion is missing. This table has 50,000 to 65,000 clones, roughly two thirds appearing once. Sequencing was carried out using PBMCs or T cells enriched from blood (not recorded which). The clonotype comes from a woman aged 55-69 years who had been exposed to COVID-19. The rearrangement joins TRBV9 to TRBJ2-2; 8 bases map to TRBD1. The CDR3 loop is CASSAEPGQVRGELFF. In DNA, the CDR3 is TGTGCCAGCAGCGCCGAGCCGGGACAGGTTCGGGGGGAGCTGTTTTTT.